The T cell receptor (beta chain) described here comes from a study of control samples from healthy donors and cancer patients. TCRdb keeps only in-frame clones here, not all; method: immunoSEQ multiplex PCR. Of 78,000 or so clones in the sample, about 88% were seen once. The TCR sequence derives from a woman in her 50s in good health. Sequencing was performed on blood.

For the CDR3, the DNA is TGCAGCGTGGGGGGGGACTACAATGAGCAGTTCTTC. It is translated as CSVGGDYNEQFF. The rearrangement links TRBV29-1 to TRBJ2-1; 7 bases map to TRBD2. With V trimmed by 6 bases and J by 3 bases, 2 bases remained unmatched. Germline values: CDR1 SQVTM, CDR2 ANQGSEA. This CDR3 comprises 12 residues.